This T cell receptor beta chain was observed in a study of technical replicates of blood from several donors. Trimming took off 4 bases at V and 10 bases at J, with 17 bases between the two ends. The CDR3 loop spans 13 amino acids. Germline V gives CDR1 GTSNPN, CDR2 SVGIG (reference sequence). This clone was detected a few times. Assay: immunoSEQ multiplex PCR; the TCRdb copy retains only in-frame clones and omits some. The sample comprises approximately 81,000 clones, around 96% of which are singletons, and around 0.4% rests with the top ten. The gene calls are TRBV30 and TRBJ2-1, with D maybe TRBD2 (6 bases). This clonotype was sampled from a human donor in good health. Sequences were obtained from T cells isolated from PBMCs. The CDR3 DNA reads as TGTGCCTGGACCTGGGGCGGGGCTCGGGAGCAGTTCTTC. Amino acids: CAWTWGGAREQFF.